The next 20 T cell receptor beta chains were all read from a single sample in a study of T cells expressing NK-cell markers. Following a re-call of the 5' RACE reads, TCRdb has one entry per CDR3 protein and lacks DNA. Recorded for this sample: some 410,000 distinct CDR3 sequences. Material: blood T cells: a sorted CD56 or NKG2C T cell subset, CD4+ or CD8+ T cells, or bulk PBMC T cells (not recorded which). These receptors all stem from a woman aged 18 to 75 in good health.

This chain uses TRBV12-3 or TRBV12-4 with TRBJ2-2; TCRdb designates TRBD1, a call that cannot be tested without DNA. This CDR3 is built from 14 residues. The CDR3 sequence: CASRGQSNTGELFF.

J is TRBJ2-2 and V is TRBV12-3 or TRBV12-4. This CDR3 is 13 amino acids long. This chain's CDR3 is CASSLGNTGELFF.

This chain connects TRBV19 to TRBJ2-1. The CDR3 has 15 amino acids. Germline CDR1 and CDR2: LNHDA and SQIVND (reference sequence). CDR3 sequence reads: CASSSPGSSYNEQFF.

J is TRBJ2-7 and V is TRBV29-1. Germline loops: CDR1 SQVTM, CDR2 ANQGSEA. The CDR3 loop spans 16 amino acids. The CDR3 sequence: CSVGKEQLDLSYEQYF.

This chain uses TRBV4-2 with TRBJ1-5. Germline V gives CDR1 LGHNA, CDR2 YNFKEQ. The CDR3 loop spans 15 amino acids. CDR3 protein: CASSQDLKGNQPQHF.

The chain recombines TRBV5-5 with TRBJ1-2; TCRdb lists TRBD1, though no DNA is available to test this call. This CDR3 has 15 amino acids. Germline V gives CDR1 SGHKS, CDR2 YYEKEE (reference sequence). CDR3 amino acids: CASSWPGQGNYGYTF.

This CDR3 is CASSYSVSSGANVLTF. V usage is TRBV6-5 and J usage is TRBJ2-6. The CDR3 runs 16 residues. The V gene's germline CDR1 is MNHEY and CDR2 SVGAGI.

This rearrangement joins TRBV9 to TRBJ2-3; absent DNA, TCRdb's TRBD2 call cannot be checked. The germline gives CDR1 SGDLS, CDR2 YYNGEE. CDR3 length equals 15 residues. This CDR3 reads CASSVLSGVPDTQYF.

The gene calls are TRBV20-1 and TRBJ2-5. Looked up from germline, CDR1 is DFQATT and CDR2 is SNEGSKA (reference sequence). The CDR3 loop spans 13 amino acids. The CDR3 sequence is CSARLGFQETQYF.

The chain is built from TRBV23-1 and TRBJ1-6; TCRdb selects TRBD1, and the lack of DNA leaves this call unchecked. TRBV23-1 is an ORF; its function is uncertain. The CDR3 sequence is 18 residues long. The CDR3 spells CASSQSIPWTTYNSPLHF.

The chain is built from TRBV11-1 and TRBJ2-1; the TCRdb call, TRBD2, lacks DNA for checking. The CDR3 totals 18 residues. Looked up from germline, CDR1 is SGHAT and CDR2 is FQDESV (reference sequence). The CDR3 loop reads CASSTTSGGQSSYNEQFF.

The CDR3 spells CASSLGAPYNEQFF. The chain recombines TRBV5-1 with TRBJ2-1; with no DNA, the TCRdb D assignment of TRBD2 cannot be verified. The CDR3 spans 14 residues. CDR1 SGHRS and CDR2 YFSETQ come from the germline V gene.

The V and J genes are TRBV29-1 and TRBJ1-1. The CDR3 runs to 13 residues. The germline V gene encodes CDR1 SQVTM and CDR2 ANQGSEA. The CDR3 sequence: CSVAVDGNTEAFF.

The rearrangement uses TRBV29-1 and TRBJ1-1; the D call from TCRdb, TRBD1, cannot be confirmed without DNA. The CDR3 spans 14 residues. CDR1 is SQVTM and CDR2 is ANQGSEA in the germline V gene. The CDR3 reads CSALDRGMNTEAFF.

This rearrangement joins TRBV5-6 to TRBJ2-1; the TRBD1 assignment by TCRdb is unverifiable without DNA. CDR1 SGHDT and CDR2 YYEEEE come from the germline V gene. The CDR3 has 16 amino acids. The CDR3: CASSLRRAQTGNEQFF.

The chain has TRBV4-1 and TRBJ2-2; TCRdb gives TRBD2 as the D gene, but with no DNA this cannot be confirmed. This CDR3 is 16 amino acids long. CDR1 is MGHRA and CDR2 is YSYEKL in the germline V gene. The CDR3: CASSQGVAGNTGELFF.

The chain has TRBV20-1 and TRBJ2-2. Germline CDR1 DFQATT, CDR2 SNEGSKA (reference sequence). CDR3 length equals 13 residues. The CDR3 is CSASNRGSGELFF.

This rearrangement joins TRBV7-9 to TRBJ2-1; TCRdb lists TRBD1, though no DNA is available to test this call. The germline V gene encodes CDR1 SEHNR and CDR2 FQNEAQ (reference sequence). CDR3 length equals 16 residues. CDR3 loop: CASRPDGPGSYNEQFF.

The rearrangement uses TRBV20-1 and TRBJ2-4; TCRdb designates TRBD1, a call that cannot be tested without DNA. There are 17 residues in the CDR3. Per the germline V gene, CDR1 is DFQATT and CDR2 is SNEGSKA (reference sequence). CDR3: CSASQGRRERDENIQYF.

CDR3 amino acids: CASSQEPENTGELFF. The rearrangement uses TRBV4-3 and TRBJ2-2. The V gene's germline CDR1 is LGHNA and CDR2 YSLEER. The CDR3 consists of 15 residues.